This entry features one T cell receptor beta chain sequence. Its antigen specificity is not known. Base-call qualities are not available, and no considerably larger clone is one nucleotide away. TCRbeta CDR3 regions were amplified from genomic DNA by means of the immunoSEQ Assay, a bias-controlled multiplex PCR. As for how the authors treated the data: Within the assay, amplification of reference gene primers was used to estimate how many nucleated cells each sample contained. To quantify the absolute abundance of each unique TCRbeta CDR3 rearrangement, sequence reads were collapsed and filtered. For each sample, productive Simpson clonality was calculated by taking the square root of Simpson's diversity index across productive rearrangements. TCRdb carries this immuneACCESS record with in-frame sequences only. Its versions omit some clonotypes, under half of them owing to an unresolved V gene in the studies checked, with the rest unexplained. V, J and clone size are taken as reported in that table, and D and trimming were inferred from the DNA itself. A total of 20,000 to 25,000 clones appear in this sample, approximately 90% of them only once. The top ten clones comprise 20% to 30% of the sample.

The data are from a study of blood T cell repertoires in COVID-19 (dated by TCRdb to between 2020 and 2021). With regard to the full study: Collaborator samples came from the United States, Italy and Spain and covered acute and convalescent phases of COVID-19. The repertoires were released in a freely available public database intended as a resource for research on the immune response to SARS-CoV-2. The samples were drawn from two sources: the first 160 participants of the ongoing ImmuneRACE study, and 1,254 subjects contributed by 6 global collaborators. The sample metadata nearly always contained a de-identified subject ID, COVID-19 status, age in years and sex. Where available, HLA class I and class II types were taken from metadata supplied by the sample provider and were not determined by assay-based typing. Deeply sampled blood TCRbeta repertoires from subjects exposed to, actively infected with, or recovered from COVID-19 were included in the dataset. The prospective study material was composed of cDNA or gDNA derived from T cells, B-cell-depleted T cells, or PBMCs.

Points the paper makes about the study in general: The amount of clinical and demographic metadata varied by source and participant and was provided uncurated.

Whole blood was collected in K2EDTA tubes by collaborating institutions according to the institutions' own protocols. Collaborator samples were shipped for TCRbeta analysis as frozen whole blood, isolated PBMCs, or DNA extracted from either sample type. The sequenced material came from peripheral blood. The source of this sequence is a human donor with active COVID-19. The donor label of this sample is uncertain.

The nucleotide sequence is TGTGCCAGCAGCTCCCCTCGGGAGGTTGAAAAACTGTTTTTT. The resulting protein is CASSSPREVEKLFF. Rearrangement joined TRBV28 to TRBJ1-4, with the D gene too uncertain to name. The CDR3 covers 14 residues, taking in both the cysteine and the phenylalanine. The sequence is cut down to CDR3 DNA, 42 bases in frame from base 1. The junction shows trimming of 6 bases on V and 7 bases on J, plus 15 bases between the germline ends. CDR1 MDHEN and CDR2 SYDVKM are derived from the germline V gene.